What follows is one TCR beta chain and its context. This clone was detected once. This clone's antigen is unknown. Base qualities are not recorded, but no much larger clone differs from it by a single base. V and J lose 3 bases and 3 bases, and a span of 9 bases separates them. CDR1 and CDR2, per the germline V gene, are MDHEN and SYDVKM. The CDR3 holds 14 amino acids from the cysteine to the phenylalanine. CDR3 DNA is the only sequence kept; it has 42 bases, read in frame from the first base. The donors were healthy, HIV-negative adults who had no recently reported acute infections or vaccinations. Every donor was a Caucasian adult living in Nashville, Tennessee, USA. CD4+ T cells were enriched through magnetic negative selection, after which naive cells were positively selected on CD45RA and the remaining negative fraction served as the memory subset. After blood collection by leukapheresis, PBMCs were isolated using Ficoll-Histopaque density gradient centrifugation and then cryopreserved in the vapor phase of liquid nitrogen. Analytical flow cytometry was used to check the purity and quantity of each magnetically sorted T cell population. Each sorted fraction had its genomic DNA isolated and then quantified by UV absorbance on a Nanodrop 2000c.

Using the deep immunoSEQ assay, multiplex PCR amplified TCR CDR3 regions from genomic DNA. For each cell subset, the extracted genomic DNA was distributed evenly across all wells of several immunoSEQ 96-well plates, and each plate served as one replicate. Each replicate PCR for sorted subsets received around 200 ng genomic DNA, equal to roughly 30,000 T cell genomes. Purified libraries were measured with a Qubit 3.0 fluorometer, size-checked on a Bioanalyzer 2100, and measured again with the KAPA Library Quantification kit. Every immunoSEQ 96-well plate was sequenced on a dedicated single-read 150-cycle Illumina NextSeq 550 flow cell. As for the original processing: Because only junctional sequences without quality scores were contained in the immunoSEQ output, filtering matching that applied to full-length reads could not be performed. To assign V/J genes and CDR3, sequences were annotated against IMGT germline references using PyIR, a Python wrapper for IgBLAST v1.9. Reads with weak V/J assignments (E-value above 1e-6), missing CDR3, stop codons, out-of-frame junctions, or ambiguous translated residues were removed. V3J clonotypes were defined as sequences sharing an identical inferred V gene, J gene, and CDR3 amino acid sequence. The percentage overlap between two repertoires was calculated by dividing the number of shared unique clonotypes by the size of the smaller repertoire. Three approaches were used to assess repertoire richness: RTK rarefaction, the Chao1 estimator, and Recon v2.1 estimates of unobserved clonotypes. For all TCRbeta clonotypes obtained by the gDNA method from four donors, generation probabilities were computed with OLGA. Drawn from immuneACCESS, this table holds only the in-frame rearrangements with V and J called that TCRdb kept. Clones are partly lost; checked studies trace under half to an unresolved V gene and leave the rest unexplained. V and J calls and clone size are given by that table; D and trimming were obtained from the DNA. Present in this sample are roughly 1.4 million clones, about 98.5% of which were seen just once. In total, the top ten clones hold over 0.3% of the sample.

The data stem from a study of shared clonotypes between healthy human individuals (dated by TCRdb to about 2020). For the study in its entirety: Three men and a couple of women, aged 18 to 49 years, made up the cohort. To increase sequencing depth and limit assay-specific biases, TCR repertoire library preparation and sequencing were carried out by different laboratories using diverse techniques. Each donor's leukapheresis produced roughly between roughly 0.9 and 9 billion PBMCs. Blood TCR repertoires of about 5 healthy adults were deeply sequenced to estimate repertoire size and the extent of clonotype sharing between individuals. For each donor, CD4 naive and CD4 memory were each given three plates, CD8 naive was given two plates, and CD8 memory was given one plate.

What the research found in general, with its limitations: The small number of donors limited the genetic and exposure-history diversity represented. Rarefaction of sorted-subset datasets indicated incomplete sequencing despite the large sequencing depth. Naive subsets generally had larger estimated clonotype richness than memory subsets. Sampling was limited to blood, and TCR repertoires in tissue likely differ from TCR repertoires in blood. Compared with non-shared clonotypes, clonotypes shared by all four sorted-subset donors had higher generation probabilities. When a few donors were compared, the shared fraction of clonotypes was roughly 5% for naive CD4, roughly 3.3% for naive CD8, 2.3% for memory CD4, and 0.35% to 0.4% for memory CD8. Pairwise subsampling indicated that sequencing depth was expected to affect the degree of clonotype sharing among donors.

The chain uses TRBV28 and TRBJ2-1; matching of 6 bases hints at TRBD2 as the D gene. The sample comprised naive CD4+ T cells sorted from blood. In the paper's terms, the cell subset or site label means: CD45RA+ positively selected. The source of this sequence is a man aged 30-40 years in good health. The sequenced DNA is TGTGCCAGCAGTTTCGCGGGATTCTACAATGAGCAGTTCTTC. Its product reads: CASSFAGFYNEQFF.